Following are 8 T cell receptor beta chains from one sample sequenced in a study of blood T cell repertoires in COVID-19. Clones were read by immunoSEQ multiplex PCR, and TCRdb kept only the in-frame ones, dropping some. The sample yields approximately 89,000 clones, about 77% seen once. Specimen: peripheral blood. The receptor set was obtained from a man aged 70 or older with COVID-19, enrolled during active disease.

V usage is TRBV7-9 and J usage is TRBJ2-4; perhaps TRBD1 as D (6 bases). Trimming removed 3 bases at V and 0 bases at J, with 12 bases between. The CDR3 extends over 16 amino acids. Germline V gives CDR1 SEHNR, CDR2 FQNEAQ (reference sequence). Here the CDR3 reads CASSLGTTLAKNIQYF. The CDR3 DNA reads TGTGCCAGCAGCTTGGGGACAACTCTAGCCAAAAACATTCAGTACTTC.

The chain is built from TRBV2 and TRBJ1-1; D call uncertain. Trimming shortened V by 7 bases and J by 11 bases, and 14 bases separated the two germline ends. Germline V gene lookup returns CDR1 SNHLY and CDR2 FYNNEI. This CDR3 contains 11 residues. The CDR3 loop is CASTERDRAFF. For the CDR3, the DNA is TGTGCCAGCACCGAACGGGATAGGGCTTTCTTT.

The chain combines TRBV23-1 with TRBJ1-1; maybe TRBD1 (5 bases). TRBV23-1 is labeled an ORF, and its function is uncertain. CDR3 length equals 12 residues. Trimming cost V 9 bases and J 5 bases, with 13 bases left between them. The CDR3 DNA follows: TGCGCCAGGGGGCCGGCGGAGACTGAAGCTTTCTTT. Encoded protein: CARGPAETEAFF.

Ten or more counts support this clone. The rearrangement uses TRBV6-5 and TRBJ1-2; TRBD1 aligns across 7 bases. After removal of 0 bases from V and 4 bases from J, the junction contained 5 bases not matched to a gene. This CDR3 comprises 15 residues. CDR1 and CDR2 from the germline V gene are MNHEY and SVGAGI. The CDR3: CASSYSGQTTYGYTF. The CDR3 bases are TGTGCCAGCAGTTACTCGGGACAGACAACCTATGGCTACACCTTC.

The J gene is TRBJ2-5, the V gene TRBV11-2; TRBD2 matches at 12 bases. Germline V gives CDR1 SGHAT, CDR2 FQNNGV. Losses at the gene ends were 4 bases for V and 4 bases for J; bases not matched to a gene: 7. The length of the CDR3 is 16 residues. The CDR3 region is CASSSSGGASVETQYF. Written as DNA, the CDR3 is TGTGCCAGCAGCTCTAGCGGGGGGGCAAGTGTAGAGACCCAGTACTTC.

This clone was picked up one time. This chain connects TRBV25-1 to TRBJ1-1, with 9 bases aligning to TRBD1. V shed 4 bases and J 5 bases; nucleotides not matched to a gene: 5. The CDR3 is made up of 14 amino acids. Germline CDR1 MGHDK, CDR2 SYGVNS. This CDR3 is CASSADRGKTEAFF. CDR3 nucleotide sequence: TGTGCCAGCAGTGCCGACAGGGGGAAAACTGAAGCTTTCTTT.

V usage is TRBV6-5 and J usage is TRBJ2-7; D is undetermined. Germline V gene sequence: CDR1 MNHEY, CDR2 SVGAGI. V was cut by 0 bases and J by 1 base, with 10 bases left in between. This CDR3 comprises 15 residues. CDR3 sequence (DNA): TGTGCCAGCAGTTACTCAGACAAACGGTCCTACGAGCAGTACTTC. The encoded protein is CASSYSDKRSYEQYF.

This rearrangement joins TRBV6-1 to TRBJ1-2, with TRBD1 identical over 8 bases. Germline trimming cut 4 bases from V and 8 bases from J; bases unmatched to any gene: 21. From germline, CDR1 is MNHNS and CDR2 SASEGT. The length of the CDR3 is 18 residues. The CDR3: CASSGQGPRVIAEKGYTF. CDR3 DNA: TGTGCCAGCAGTGGACAGGGGCCCAGAGTGATCGCCGAAAAGGGCTACACCTTC.